The present entry profiles one TCR beta chain with its context. Its antigen remains unknown. The record originates from a study of T cell repertoires in cytomegalovirus infection. Whole-study context: Based on public TCR beta signatures, there were indications of CMV infection and of a matching HLA type.

General observations from the study: The response measured ex vivo was dominated by TCR beta clonotypes (HLA-C-restricted and CMV-specific). Carriers of CMV and the relevant HLA type were discriminated by public TCR beta frequency.

TCRdb independently ran MiXCR on the reads; one entry per CDR3 protein. The sample carries some 450,000 distinct CDR3 sequences, under 40% recorded once. V gave up 2 bases and J gave up 10 bases, with 18 bases separating them. The germline V gene encodes CDR1 MNHNS and CDR2 SASEGT. CDR3 length: 15 amino acids. This TCR was recovered from a human donor in good health (CMV status not recorded). Some clones in this sample may be carry-over from other donors' samples. V gene TRBV6-1 combines with J gene TRBJ2-1, with D possibly matching TRBD2 (5 bases). Sequencing input: PBMCs. The CDR3 nucleotides read TGTGCCAGCAGTGAACAGGCGGGCCCGGAAGGCGAGCAGTTCTTC. It translates to CASSEQAGPEGEQFF.